A single sample gave rise to the 4 T cell receptor beta chains below, sequenced in a study of T cells in Graves' hyperthyroidism and ophthalmopathy. Amplified regions were TCR beta CDR3 sequences from RNA transcripts. An initial round of RT-PCR targeting the TCR CDR3 relied on the HTBI primer set. TCRdb reprocessed the multiplex PCR reads via MiXCR and lists one record per CDR3 protein. The sample contains around 690,000 distinct CDR3 sequences, roughly 17% of which appear only once. Sample: blood. Source of these receptors: a man aged 50 to 60 with Graves' hyperthyroidism.

In its sample, this clonotype was seen a few times. This chain links TRBV28 with TRBJ1-3; weak D call: TRBD1 (6 bases). The CDR3 runs to 16 residues. The germline CDR1 and CDR2 sequences are MDHEN and SYDVKM. V lost 3 bases to trimming and J lost 4 bases, with 16 bases between them. This CDR3 reads CASSFRDRPAGNTIYF. CDR3 in DNA: TGTGCCAGCAGTTTTCGCGACAGGCCGGCGGGAAACACCATATATTTT.

A few counts support this clonotype. This rearrangement joins TRBV13 to TRBJ2-7; D may correspond to TRBD1 or TRBD2 (5 bases each). The CDR3 is made up of 13 amino acids. The ends were cut back, 5 bases at V and 3 bases at J, with 11 bases in the middle. Germline V gene lookup returns CDR1 PRHDT and CDR2 FYEKMQ (reference sequence). The CDR3 nucleotides are TGTGCCAGCAGCCAGGGACGGTACTACGAGCAGTACTTC. Its protein product is CASSQGRYYEQYF.

There are a few counts of this clonotype. V and J are TRBV11-2 and TRBJ2-1; tentative D call: TRBD2 (5 bases). Trimming shortened V by 4 bases and J by 9 bases, and 10 bases separated the two germline ends. This CDR3 comprises 12 residues. Per the germline V gene, CDR1 is SGHAT and CDR2 is FQNNGV. The DNA for the CDR3 is TGTGCCAGCAGCTCCCGGGGAGTTGAGCAGTTCTTC. As protein: CASSSRGVEQFF.

The genes are TRBV7-2 and TRBJ2-3, with a weak D call TRBD2 (5 bases). Germline V CDR1 and CDR2: SGHTA, FQGNSA. CDR3 size: 16 residues. V was shortened by 1 base and J by 6 bases, with 17 bases between the two germline ends. CDR3 protein: CASSLVGSSRRDTQYF. DNA for the CDR3: TGTGCCAGCAGCTTAGTGGGTAGTAGTAGGAGGGATACGCAGTATTTT.